This T cell receptor beta chain was retrieved from a study of radiotherapy plus CTLA-4 blockade in lung cancer (dated by TCRdb to between 2017 and 2018). About the full investigation: Objective responses occurred in around 19% of enrolled patients, and roughly 30% achieved disease control. The research as a whole found: The strongest predictors of response were reported to be early dynamic shifts in blood T cell clones along with a rise in serum interferon-beta following radiation. After treatment with radiotherapy and ipilimumab, TCR clones that originated in tumors expanded in peripheral blood.

After removal of 4 bases from V and 7 bases from J, the junction retains 4 bases not matched to a gene. Via the germline V gene (reference sequence), CDR1 is SEHNR and CDR2 FQNEAQ. Measured from the cysteine to the phenylalanine, the CDR3 is 13 residues long. Left in the record is the CDR3 DNA by itself, 39 bases read in frame from the first base. In this study, focal radiation therapy paired with CTLA-4 blockade (ipilimumab) was tested in patients who had chemo-refractory metastatic non-small-cell lung cancer. In the case of this clone: The specificity of this receptor is unknown. Base qualities are not provided; no much larger clone lies one nucleotide away.

Library preparation was by the immunoSEQ multiplex PCR assay. The immuneACCESS repertoire file appears here via TCRdb, limited to in-frame rearrangements. These files lack a portion of the clones; in checked studies, under half of the deficit traces to unresolved V genes, and the cause of the others is not known. Across this sample there are about 38,000 clones, with about 86% seen only once. In total, the top ten clones hold 20% to 25% of the sample. The chain links TRBV7-9 with TRBJ1-5; TRBD1 aligns with 7 central bases. Sequenced here: peripheral blood, sampled from a patient treated with radiotherapy plus ipilimumab. This TCR was sampled from a human donor with non-small cell lung cancer whose response to radiotherapy plus ipilimumab could not be evaluated. The nucleotides are TGTGCCAGCAGCTCTACAGGGGACCAGCCCCAGCATTTT. Its product reads: CASSSTGDQPQHF.